This TCR beta chain was sequenced in a study of blood T cells in healthy people across ages. The authors ran a second PCR of 7 to 11 cycles using a sample-barcoded 5' primer and a J-beta primer mix. From the 5' RACE reads, TCRdb called clonotypes with MiXCR, one entry per CDR3 protein. The sample has under 1,000,000 distinct CDR3 sequences; about half are singletons. This CDR3 spans 13 amino acids. Trimming removed 7 bases from V and 8 bases from J; junction bases left unmatched: 9. CDR1 MNHEY and CDR2 SVGAGI come from the germline V gene. The rearrangement joins TRBV6-5 to TRBJ1-2; 8 positions agree with TRBD1. The sample taken for sequencing was blood. This clonotype was obtained from an elderly man in good health. The CDR3 region is CASTIRQGSGYTF. The CDR3 nucleotides are TGTGCCAGCACCATACGACAGGGGTCCGGCTACACCTTC.